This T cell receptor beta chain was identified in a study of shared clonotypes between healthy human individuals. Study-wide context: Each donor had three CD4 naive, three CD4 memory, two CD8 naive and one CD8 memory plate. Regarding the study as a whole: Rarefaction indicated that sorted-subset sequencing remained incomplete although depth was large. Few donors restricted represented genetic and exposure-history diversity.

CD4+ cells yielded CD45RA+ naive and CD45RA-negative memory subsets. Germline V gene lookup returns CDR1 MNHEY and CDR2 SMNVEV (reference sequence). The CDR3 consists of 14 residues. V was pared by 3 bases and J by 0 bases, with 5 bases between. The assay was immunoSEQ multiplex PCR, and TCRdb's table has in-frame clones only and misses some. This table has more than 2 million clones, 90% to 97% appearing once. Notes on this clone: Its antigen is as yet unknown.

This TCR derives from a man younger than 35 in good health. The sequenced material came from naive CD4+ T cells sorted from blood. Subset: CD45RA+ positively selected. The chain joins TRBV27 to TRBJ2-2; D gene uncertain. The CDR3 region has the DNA TGTGCCAGCAGTTTTGCATCGAACACCGGGGAGCTGTTTTTT. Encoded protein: CASSFASNTGELFF.